This is a list of T cell receptor beta chains from one sample in a study of Ad26.COV2.S vaccination and SARS-CoV-2 variants. The table came from immunoSEQ multiplex PCR; TCRdb's copy has only in-frame clones and leaves some out. The sample records hundreds of thousands of clones, about 90% being singletons. The material was peripheral blood, obtained in a trial of Ad26.COV2.S vaccine versus placebo. The receptors were sampled from a person aged 18-65 years who received the Ad26.COV2.S COVID-19 vaccine or a placebo. Both conserved end residues are trimmed from each CDR3.

length	V	CDR3
11	TRBV12-3/TRBV12-4	ASTPEEYTEAF
14	TRBV5-1	ASSRGQGEGLYEQY
13	TRBV4-3	ASSQDRGANTEAF
15	TRBV6-1	ASSERLGGGRGEKLF
13	TRBV4-1	ASSQTVARNTEAF
14	TRBV13	ASSSIRTSGSHEQY
12	TRBV12-5	ASGLSIPYYEQY
13	TRBV19	ASSMGGQELYEQY
15	TRBV4-1	ASSLRGPETSNQPQH
10	TRBV6-2/TRBV6-3	ASSSGGFEQY
12	TRBV6-4	ASSDSGGNQPQH
12	TRBV19	ASSMGAGAYEQY
11	TRBV12-3/TRBV12-4	ASSVILNTEAF
11	TRBV5-1	ASSLFSGNEQY
12	TRBV5-5	ASSPAGSYNEQF
13	TRBV6-1	ASSEVTGGGEKLF
10	TRBV12-3/TRBV12-4	ASSFRRGEQY
13	TRBV5-1	ASSPTPGRDYGYT
10	TRBV24-1	ATSDNKAEQF
12	TRBV6-5	ASSYQAGQETQY
13	TRBV10-1	ASSEPWDISYEQY
12	TRBV10-3	AKRPDDSGNTIY
11	TRBV14	ASGLSGADTQY
11	TRBV10-1	ASSQGGTGELF
15	TRBV2	ASSEDSGGEVVQPQH
13	TRBV5-1	ASSLAGSREETQY
11	TRBV6-4	ASRYRENTEAF
12	TRBV13	ASSFLDRDHEQY
12	TRBV12-5	ASGDRRTPNEQF
15	TRBV11-2	ASSLTPSGSPKNIQY
14	TRBV27	ASSFALGGLNYGYT
13	TRBV11-2	ASSPTSGAYNEQF
12	TRBV7-2	ASSPGQYYNEQF
12	TRBV28	ASSLSGASGPLH
17	TRBV6-2/TRBV6-3	ASSYSSQHGSYSNQPQH
13	TRBV18	ASSPRREPNTEAF
15	TRBV11-2	ASSLGPRGRMGDGYT
13	TRBV4-1	ASSQRAGGNSPLH
17	TRBV5-1	ASSLGRGLAGASTDTQY
12	TRBV2	ASSPTGGNQPQH
13	TRBV5-1	ASSLGAAAYNEQF
12	TRBV19	ASSGYDRAYEQY
10	TRBV6-5	ASSTSGNTIY
13	TRBV9	ASSGRDRPYNEQF
12	TRBV19	ASSWPGGGNEQF
9	TRBV11-2	ASSKGYEQY
13	TRBV2	ASTYPLANTGELF
10	TRBV5-1	ASSLVGNGYT